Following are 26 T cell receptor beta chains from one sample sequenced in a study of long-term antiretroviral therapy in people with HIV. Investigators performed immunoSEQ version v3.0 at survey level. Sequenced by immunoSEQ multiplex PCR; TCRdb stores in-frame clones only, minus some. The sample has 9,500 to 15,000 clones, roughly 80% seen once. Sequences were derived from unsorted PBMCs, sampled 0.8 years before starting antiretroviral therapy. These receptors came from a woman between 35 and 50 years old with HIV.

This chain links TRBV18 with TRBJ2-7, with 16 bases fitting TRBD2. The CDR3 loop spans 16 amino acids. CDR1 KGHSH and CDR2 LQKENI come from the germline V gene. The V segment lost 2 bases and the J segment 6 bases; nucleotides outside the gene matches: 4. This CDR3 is CASSPSGLAGGREQYF. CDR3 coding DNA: TGTGCCAGCTCACCATCGGGACTAGCGGGAGGGCGCGAGCAGTACTTC.

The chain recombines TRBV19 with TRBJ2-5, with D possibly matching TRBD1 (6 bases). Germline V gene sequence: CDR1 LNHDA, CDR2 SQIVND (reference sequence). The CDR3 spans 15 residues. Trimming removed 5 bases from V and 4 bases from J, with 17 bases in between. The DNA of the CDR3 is TGTGCCAGTAGTGGGGGAGCAGGGGAACCAGAGACCCAGTACTTC. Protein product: CASSGGAGEPETQYF. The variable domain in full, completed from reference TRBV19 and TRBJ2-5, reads DGGITQSPKYLFRKEGQNVTLSCEQNLNHDAMYWYRQDPGQGLRLIYYSQIVNDFQKGDIAEGYSVSREKKESFPLTVTSAQKNPTAFYLCASSGGAGEPETQYFGPGTRLLVL.

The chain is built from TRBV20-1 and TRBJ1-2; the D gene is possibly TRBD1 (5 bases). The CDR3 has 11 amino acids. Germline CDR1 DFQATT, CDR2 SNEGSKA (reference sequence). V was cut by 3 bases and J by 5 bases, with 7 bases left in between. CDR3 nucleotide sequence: TGCAGTGCTAGTAGGGGATATGGCTACACCTTC. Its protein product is CSASRGYGYTF.

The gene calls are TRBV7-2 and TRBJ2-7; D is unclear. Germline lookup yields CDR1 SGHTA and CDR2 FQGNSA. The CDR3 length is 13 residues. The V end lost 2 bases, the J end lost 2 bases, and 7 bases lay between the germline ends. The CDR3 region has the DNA TGTGCCAGCAGCTTACCCCCTCCCTACGAGCAGTACTTC. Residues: CASSLPPPYEQYF.

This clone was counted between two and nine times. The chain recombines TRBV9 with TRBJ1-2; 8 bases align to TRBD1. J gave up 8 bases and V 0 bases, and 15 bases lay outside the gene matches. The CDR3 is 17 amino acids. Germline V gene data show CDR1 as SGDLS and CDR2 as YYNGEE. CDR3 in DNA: TGTGCCAGCAGCGTAGCTTCTGACAGGGGATATGGTGAGGGCTACACCTTC. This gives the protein CASSVASDRGYGEGYTF.

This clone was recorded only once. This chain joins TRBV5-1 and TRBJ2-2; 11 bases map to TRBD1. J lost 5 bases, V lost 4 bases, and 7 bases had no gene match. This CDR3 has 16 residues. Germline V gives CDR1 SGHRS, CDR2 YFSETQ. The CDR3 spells CASSGGGQGATGELFF. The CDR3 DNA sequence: TGCGCCAGCAGCGGCGGCGGACAGGGGGCTACCGGGGAGCTGTTTTTT.

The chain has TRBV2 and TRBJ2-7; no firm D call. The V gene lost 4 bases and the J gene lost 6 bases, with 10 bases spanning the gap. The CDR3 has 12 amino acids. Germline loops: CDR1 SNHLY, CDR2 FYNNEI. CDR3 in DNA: TGTGCCAGCAGTGGTCCCGGAACCGAGCAGTACTTC. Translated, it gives CASSGPGTEQYF. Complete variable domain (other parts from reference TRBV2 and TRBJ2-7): EPEVTQTPSHQVTQMGQEVILRCVPISNHLYFYWYRQILGQKVEFLVSFYNNEISEKSEIFDDQFSVERPDGSNFTLKIRSTKLEDSAMYFCASSGPGTEQYFGPGTRLTVT.

CDR3 region: CASGFGGLAKITGELFF. The CDR3 nucleotides are TGTGCTAGTGGTTTTGGGGGACTAGCGAAAATTACCGGGGAGCTGTTTTTT. This chain connects TRBV12-5 to TRBJ2-2, with 10 bases that match TRBD2. CDR1 and CDR2 from the germline V gene are LGHNT and FRNRAP. V shed 3 bases, J shed 5 bases, and the junction held 9 bases outside the gene matches. The CDR3 extends over 17 amino acids.

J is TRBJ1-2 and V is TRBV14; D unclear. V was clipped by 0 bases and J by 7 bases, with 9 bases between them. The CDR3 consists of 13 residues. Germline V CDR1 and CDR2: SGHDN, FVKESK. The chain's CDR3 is CASSQDPGFGYTF. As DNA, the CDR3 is TGTGCCAGCAGCCAAGATCCTGGATTTGGCTACACCTTC.

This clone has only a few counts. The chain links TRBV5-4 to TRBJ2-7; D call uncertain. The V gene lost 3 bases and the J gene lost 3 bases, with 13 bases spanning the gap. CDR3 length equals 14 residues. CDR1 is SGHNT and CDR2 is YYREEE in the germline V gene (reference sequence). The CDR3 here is CASSSSGTLYEQYF. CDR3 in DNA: TGTGCCAGCAGCTCGTCGGGTACGCTCTACGAGCAGTACTTC.

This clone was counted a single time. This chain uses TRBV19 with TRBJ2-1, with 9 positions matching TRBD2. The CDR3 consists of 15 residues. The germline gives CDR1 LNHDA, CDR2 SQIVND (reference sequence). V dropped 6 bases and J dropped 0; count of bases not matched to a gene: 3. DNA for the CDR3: TGTGCCAGTAGACTTAGCGGGAGCTCCTACAATGAGCAGTTCTTC. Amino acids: CASRLSGSSYNEQFF.

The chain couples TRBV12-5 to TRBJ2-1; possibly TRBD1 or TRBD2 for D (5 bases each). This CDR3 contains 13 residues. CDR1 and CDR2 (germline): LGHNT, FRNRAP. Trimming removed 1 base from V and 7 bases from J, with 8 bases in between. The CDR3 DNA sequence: TGTGCTAGTGGTTTGGACGGGGCGAATGAGCAGTTCTTC. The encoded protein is CASGLDGANEQFF.

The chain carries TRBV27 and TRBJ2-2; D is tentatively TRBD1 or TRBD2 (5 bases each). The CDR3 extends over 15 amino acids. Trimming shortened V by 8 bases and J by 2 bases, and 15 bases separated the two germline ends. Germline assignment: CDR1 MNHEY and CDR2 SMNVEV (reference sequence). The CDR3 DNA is TGTGCCAGCCGCCGGGACGTCAGTAACACCGGGGAGCTGTTTTTT. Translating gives CASRRDVSNTGELFF.

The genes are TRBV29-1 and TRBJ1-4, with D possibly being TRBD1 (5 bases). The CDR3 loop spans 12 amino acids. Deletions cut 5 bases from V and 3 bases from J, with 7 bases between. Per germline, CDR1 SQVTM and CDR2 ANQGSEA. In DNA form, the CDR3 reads TGCAGCGTTCGGGGGTCTAATGAAAAACTGTTTTTT. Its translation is CSVRGSNEKLFF.

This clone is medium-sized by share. The DNA for the CDR3 is TGTGCCAGCAGCGTAGGGTCCAGCCCCTCCTACGAGCAGTACTTC. Protein sequence: CASSVGSSPSYEQYF. J is TRBJ2-7 and V is TRBV9; the D is unclear. This CDR3 contains 15 residues. Trimming shortened V by 0 bases and J by 0 bases, and 10 bases separated the two germline ends. Germline lookup yields CDR1 SGDLS and CDR2 YYNGEE.

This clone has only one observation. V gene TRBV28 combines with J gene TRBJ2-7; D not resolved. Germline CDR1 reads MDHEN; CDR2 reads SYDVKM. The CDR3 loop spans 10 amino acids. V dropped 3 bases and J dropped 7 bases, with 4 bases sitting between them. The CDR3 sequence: CASSLREQYF. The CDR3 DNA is TGTGCCAGCAGTTTGAGGGAGCAGTACTTC.

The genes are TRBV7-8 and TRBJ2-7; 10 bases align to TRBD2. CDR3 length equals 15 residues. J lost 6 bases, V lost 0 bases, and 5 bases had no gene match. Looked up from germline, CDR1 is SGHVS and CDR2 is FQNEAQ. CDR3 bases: TGTGCCAGCAGCTTAGCGAGCGGGAGGGCCCGCGAGCAGTACTTC. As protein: CASSLASGRAREQYF.

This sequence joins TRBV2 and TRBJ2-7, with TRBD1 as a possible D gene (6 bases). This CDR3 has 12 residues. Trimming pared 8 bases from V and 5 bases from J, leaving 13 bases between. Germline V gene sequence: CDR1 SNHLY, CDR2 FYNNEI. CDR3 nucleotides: TGTGCCAGCGCCCGCCAGGGGAACGAGCAGTACTTC. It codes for CASARQGNEQYF.

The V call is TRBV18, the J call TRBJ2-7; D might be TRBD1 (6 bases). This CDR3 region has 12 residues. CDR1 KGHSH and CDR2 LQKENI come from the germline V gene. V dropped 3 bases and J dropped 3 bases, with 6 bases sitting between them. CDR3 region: CASSPDSYEQYF. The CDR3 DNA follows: TGTGCCAGCTCACCGGACAGCTACGAGCAGTACTTC.

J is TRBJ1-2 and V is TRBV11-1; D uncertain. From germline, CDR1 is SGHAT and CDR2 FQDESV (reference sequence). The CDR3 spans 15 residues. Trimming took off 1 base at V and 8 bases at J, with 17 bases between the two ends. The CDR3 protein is CASSLGVVRGDGYTF. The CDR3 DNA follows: TGTGCCAGCAGCTTAGGGGTAGTGAGAGGTGACGGCTACACCTTC.

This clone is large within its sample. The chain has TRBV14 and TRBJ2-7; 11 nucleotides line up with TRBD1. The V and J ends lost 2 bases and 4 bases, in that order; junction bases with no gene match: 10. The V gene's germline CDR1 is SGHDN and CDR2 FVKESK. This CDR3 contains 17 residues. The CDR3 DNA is TGTGCCAGCAGCCAAATGGTTTGGACAGGGGGCGAATACGAGCAGTACTTC. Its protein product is CASSQMVWTGGEYEQYF.

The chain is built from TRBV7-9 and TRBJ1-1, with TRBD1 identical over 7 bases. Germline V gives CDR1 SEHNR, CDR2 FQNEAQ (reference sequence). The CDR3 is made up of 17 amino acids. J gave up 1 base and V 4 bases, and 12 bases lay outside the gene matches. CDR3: CASSSPGGYLANTEAFF. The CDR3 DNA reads TGTGCCAGCAGCTCCCCAGGGGGGTATTTGGCGAACACTGAAGCTTTCTTT.

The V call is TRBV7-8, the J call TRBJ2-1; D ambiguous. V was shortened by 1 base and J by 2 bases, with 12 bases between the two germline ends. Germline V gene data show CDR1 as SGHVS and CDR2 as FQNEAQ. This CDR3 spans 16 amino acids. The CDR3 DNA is TGTGCCAGCAGCTTAGGGTGGAAAGGGACCTACAATGAGCAGTTCTTC. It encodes CASSLGWKGTYNEQFF.

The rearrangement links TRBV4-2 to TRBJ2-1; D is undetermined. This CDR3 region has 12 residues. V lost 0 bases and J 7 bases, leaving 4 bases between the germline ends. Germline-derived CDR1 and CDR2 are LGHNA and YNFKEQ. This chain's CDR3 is CASSQELNEQFF. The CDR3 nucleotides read TGTGCCAGCAGCCAAGAGTTGAATGAGCAGTTCTTC.

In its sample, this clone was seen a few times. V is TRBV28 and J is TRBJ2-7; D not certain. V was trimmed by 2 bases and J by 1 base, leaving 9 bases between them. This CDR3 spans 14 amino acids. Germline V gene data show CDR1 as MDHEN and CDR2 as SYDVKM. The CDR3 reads CASSLAPKSYEQYF. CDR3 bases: TGTGCCAGCAGTTTAGCCCCCAAATCCTACGAGCAGTACTTC.

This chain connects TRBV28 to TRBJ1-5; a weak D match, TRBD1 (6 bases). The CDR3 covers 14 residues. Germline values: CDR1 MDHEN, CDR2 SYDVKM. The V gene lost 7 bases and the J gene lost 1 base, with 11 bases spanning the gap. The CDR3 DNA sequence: TGTGCCAGCAACACAGGGAAAAGCAATCAGCCCCAGCATTTT. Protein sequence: CASNTGKSNQPQHF.